Listed here are 5 T cell receptor beta chains from one sample, sequenced in a study of blood T cell repertoires in COVID-19. Repertoires were generated with immunoSEQ multiplex PCR, while TCRdb's copy carries only in-frame clones and drops some. Among approximately 260,000 clones, just under 90% were seen once, and the ten largest hold roughly 3.7%. The sample consisted of peripheral blood. These receptors were collected from a woman aged 40-49 years with acute or convalescent COVID-19.

The chain uses TRBV27 and TRBJ1-4; 7 bases align to TRBD1. This CDR3 spans 14 amino acids. The germline gives CDR1 MNHEY, CDR2 SMNVEV (reference sequence). After removal of 6 bases from V and 3 bases from J, the junction contained 4 bases not matched to a gene. The CDR3 sequence: CASRRDRSNEKLFF. The CDR3 DNA follows: TGTGCCAGCAGGCGGGACAGATCTAATGAAAAACTGTTTTTT.

CDR3 sequence (DNA): TGTGCCACCAGTGATAGGACGGGGGGTACTTTCTTT. Translating it yields CATSDRTGGTFF. V gene TRBV24-1 combines with J gene TRBJ1-1; D possibly corresponds to TRBD1 (5 bases). This CDR3 is 12 amino acids long. V lost 3 bases and J 12 bases, leaving 13 bases between the germline ends. The germline V gene encodes CDR1 KGHDR and CDR2 SFDVKD.

The chain is built from TRBV7-9 and TRBJ1-1; D remains unclear. Trimming stripped 5 bases from V and 1 base from J, with 14 bases between. The CDR3 sequence is 15 residues long. Germline V gene sequence: CDR1 SEHNR, CDR2 FQNEAQ (reference sequence). The CDR3 DNA follows: TGTGCCAGCAGCCCAGAAGGGAGCACGAACACTGAAGCTTTCTTT. Protein: CASSPEGSTNTEAFF.

As to this clone: At the DNA level, this CDR3 is encoded by other sequences in the same sample as well. The chain couples TRBV2 to TRBJ1-1; D is uncertain. This CDR3 is built from 13 residues. Germline lookup yields CDR1 SNHLY and CDR2 FYNNEI. With 4 bases removed from V and 1 base from J, the gap between germline ends came to 7 bases. CDR3 nucleotides: TGTGCCAGCAGTGTTGGAGAGAACACTGAAGCTTTCTTT. Its translation: CASSVGENTEAFF.

J is TRBJ1-2 and V is TRBV2, with TRBD1 matching 9 bases. This CDR3 contains 13 residues. Germline lookup yields CDR1 SNHLY and CDR2 FYNNEI. With V trimmed by 6 bases and J by 5 bases, 4 bases remained unmatched. The CDR3 DNA sequence: TGTGCCAGCAGGACAGGGGGAGGGTATGGCTACACCTTC. It specifies CASRTGGGYGYTF.